This T cell receptor beta chain was captured in a study of immune evolution from preneoplasia to lung adenocarcinoma. At the level of the study: HLA loss of heterozygosity: under 7.5% AIS, over 12% MIA, around 35% ADC, none AAH.

Histologic diagnosis was independently verified by two lung pathologists. Macro-dissection enriched premalignant or tumor cells before nucleic acid extraction. Germline CDR1 and CDR2: MNHNY and SVGAGI (reference sequence). V shed 8 bases and J shed 1 base, with 15 bases lying between them. The CDR3 covers 15 residues. The data were produced by immunoSEQ multiplex PCR, yet TCRdb's version contains in-frame clones alone and is incomplete. This repertoire shows over 30,000 clones, 60% to 75% found once; its top ten account for about 6%. J is TRBJ2-1 and V is TRBV6-6; D is ambiguous. The sequence derives from a person aged 55-75 years with lung adenocarcinoma. The sequenced material came from FFPE invasive lung adenocarcinoma tissue. DNA for the CDR3: TGTGCCAGCGTGGCGAAGGTCATATCCTACAATGAGCAGTTCTTC. Translated: CASVAKVISYNEQFF.